Described below is a single T cell receptor (beta chain) sequence and its context. The data were produced by immunoSEQ multiplex PCR, yet TCRdb's version contains in-frame clones alone and is incomplete. This sample has 200,000 to 300,000 clones, with around 90% found just once. These data come from a study of blood T cell repertoires in COVID-19. CDR1 is SEHNR and CDR2 is FQNEAQ in the germline V gene (reference sequence). Trimming stripped 2 bases from V and 5 bases from J, with 19 bases between. This CDR3 region has 16 residues. What was sequenced was peripheral blood. The receptor was derived from a man younger than 45 with COVID-19, enrolled during active disease. V is TRBV7-9 and J is TRBJ2-7; possible D gene TRBD1, 6 bases. CDR3 sequence: CASSLSKTGFTHEQYF. The DNA for the CDR3 is TGTGCCAGCAGCTTAAGTAAGACAGGTTTTACCCACGAGCAGTACTTC.